The rows below give T cell receptor beta chains drawn from one sample of a study of blood T cell repertoires in COVID-19. The data were produced by immunoSEQ multiplex PCR, yet TCRdb's version contains in-frame clones alone and is incomplete. The sample shows roughly 150,000 clones, around 89% of them seen only once. Sequenced: peripheral blood. These receptors originate from a man aged 60-69 years with acute or convalescent COVID-19. Both conserved end residues are part of each CDR3. A D gene is named only where the DNA matches it firmly. Clone size is given for some rows only: seen once, a few or many times, or a class if the clone is expanded.

j_call d_call clone_size v_call cdr3_nt cdr3_aa
TRBJ2-4 - - TRBV5-4 TGTGCCAGCAGCTTGGGTGAGGGCTATAACATTCAGTACTTC CASSLGEGYNIQYF
TRBJ2-2 TRBD1 - TRBV10-3 TGTGCCATCAGTTCCGGGACAGGGGGCCAGACCGGGGAGCTGTTTTTT CAISSGTGGQTGELFF
TRBJ2-7 TRBD1 - TRBV4-1 TGCGCCAGCAGCCAAGGGACAGGCCGGAGCTCCTACGAGCAGTACTTC CASSQGTGRSSYEQYF
TRBJ1-1 - - TRBV5-4 TGTGCCAGCAGCTTCGGACGGGGATGGGACACTGAAGCTTTCTTT CASSFGRGWDTEAFF
TRBJ2-1 TRBD2 - TRBV15 TGTGCCACCAGCAGAGATCCCATTTTGTACGTTAGCACTAGCGGGTATAACAATGAGCAGTTCTTC CATSRDPILYVSTSGYNNEQFF
TRBJ1-5 - - TRBV12-2 TGTGCAAGTCGCCCGGGTAGAGAGCCCCAGCATTTT CASRPGREPQHF
TRBJ2-3 - - TRBV7-6 TGTGCCAGCAGCTTAAGTGCCTGGAACAGGGCAACAGATACGCAGTATTTT CASSLSAWNRATDTQYF
TRBJ2-7 - - TRBV11-2 TGTGCCAGCAGAGCAGGGAACTACGAGCAGTACTTC CASRAGNYEQYF
TRBJ1-1 - - TRBV27 TGTGCCAGCAGTTTATCGAGGAACACTGAAGCTTTCTTT CASSLSRNTEAFF
TRBJ2-7 TRBD1 - TRBV3-1/TRBV3-2 TGTGCCAGCGGCTCGGACAGGGGGCGAATTTACGAGCAGTACTTC CASGSDRGRIYEQYF
TRBJ1-1 - - TRBV6-5 TGTGCCAGCAATCGATTGACAGGTCACACTGAAGCTTTCTTT CASNRLTGHTEAFF
TRBJ1-1 TRBD1 few TRBV2 TGTGCCAGGGGACAGCGGCAATCTAACACTGAAGCTTTCTTT CARGQRQSNTEAFF
TRBJ1-3 - - TRBV3-1/TRBV3-2 TGTGCCAGCAGCCGGGAGGGTCGTGGAAACACCATATATTTT CASSREGRGNTIYF
TRBJ1-2 TRBD1 - TRBV10-2 TGCGCCAGCACAGGGACCGGGACAGATTATGGCTACACCTTC CASTGTGTDYGYTF
TRBJ2-5 - - TRBV20-1 TGCAGTGCTAGTCTTGAGACCCAGTACTTC CSASLETQYF
TRBJ2-7 TRBD2 - TRBV15 TGTGCCACCAGCAAGGGAGGCGGGGGGTTCTCCTACGAGCAGTACTTC CATSKGGGGFSYEQYF
TRBJ2-3 TRBD2 once TRBV13 TGTGCCAGCAGCTTAGCAAGCGGGGGGGGGAATACGCAGTATTTT CASSLASGGGNTQYF
TRBJ2-5 TRBD1 - TRBV7-9 TGTGCCAGCAGCTTAGAACAGGGGGCGGAGACCCAGTACTTC CASSLEQGAETQYF
TRBJ2-7 TRBD1 - TRBV9 TGTGCCAGCAGCGTAGGGACCGGGACAGGGGGTGGCGAGCAGTACTTC CASSVGTGTGGGEQYF
TRBJ2-6 - - TRBV10-3 TGTGCCATCAGCCACGGATCTATGGAGTCTGGGGCCAACGTCCTGACTTTC CAISHGSMESGANVLTF
TRBJ1-2 TRBD1 - TRBV11-2 TGTGCCAGCAGCTTAGTTCCAGGGGGCTATGGCTACACCTTC CASSLVPGGYGYTF
TRBJ1-1 - - TRBV5-1 TGCGCCAGCAGCTTGTTATCGGGAATTGAAGCTTTCTTT CASSLLSGIEAFF
TRBJ2-7 TRBD1 - TRBV18 TGTGCCAGCTCACCCCGACAGGGTCAGGGCTACGAGCAGTACTTC CASSPRQGQGYEQYF
TRBJ2-2 - - TRBV2 TGTGCCAGCAGTGAAGCGCTACTACCGAACACCGGGGAGCTGTTTTTT CASSEALLPNTGELFF